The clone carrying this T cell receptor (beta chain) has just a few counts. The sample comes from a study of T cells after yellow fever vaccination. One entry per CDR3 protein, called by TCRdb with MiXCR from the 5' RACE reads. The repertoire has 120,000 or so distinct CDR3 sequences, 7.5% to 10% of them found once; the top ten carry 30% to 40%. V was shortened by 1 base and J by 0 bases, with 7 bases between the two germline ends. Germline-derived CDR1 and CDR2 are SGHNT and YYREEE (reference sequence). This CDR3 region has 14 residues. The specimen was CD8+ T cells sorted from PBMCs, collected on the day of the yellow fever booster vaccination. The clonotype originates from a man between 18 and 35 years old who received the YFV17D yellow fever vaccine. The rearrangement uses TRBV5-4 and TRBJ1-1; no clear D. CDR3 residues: CASSLRQMNTEAFF. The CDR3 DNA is TGTGCCAGCAGCTTGAGGCAGATGAACACTGAAGCTTTCTTT.